A selection of T cell receptor beta chains follows, all from one sample in a study of T cell repertoires in cytomegalovirus infection. Each CDR3 protein is one row after TCRdb ran MiXCR on the reads. The sample comprises under 300,000 distinct CDR3 sequences, 10% to 15% of which are singletons, and around 1.6% rests with the top ten. Sequenced input: PBMCs. The receptors were sampled from a human donor in good health (CMV status not recorded). Some clones in this sample may be carry-over from other donors' samples. Both conserved end residues are trimmed from each CDR3. Fields, in order: D gene, CDR3 length, V gene, J gene, CDR3 protein. D genes are given only for firm matches.

>-|13|TRBV19|TRBJ2-7
ASSKVLGPSYEQY
>-|10|TRBV28|TRBJ1-5
RQPYSNQPQH
>-|13|TRBV5-1|TRBJ1-1
ASSLVEGTETEAF
>TRBD1|15|TRBV14|TRBJ2-2
ASSQEMAGQGNGELF
>-|18|TRBV6-2/TRBV6-3|TRBJ2-2
ASSWLRAKDSYPNTGELF
>TRBD1|10|TRBV28|TRBJ2-7
ASSWGGQGWY
>-|9|TRBV11-2|TRBJ2-1
ASTYHNEQF
>-|12|TRBV7-6|TRBJ1-1
ASSHGQLNTEAF
>-|9|TRBV30|TRBJ2-1
ARSGEVEQF
>-|11|TRBV6-2/TRBV6-3|TRBJ2-1
ATDGGGYNEQF
>TRBD1|14|TRBV18|TRBJ1-1
ASSPRDRGSSTEAF
>-|10|TRBV28|TRBJ2-2
ASSSGAGELF
>-|13|TRBV7-9|TRBJ1-5
ASSPEGVSNQPQH
>TRBD1|13|TRBV7-2|TRBJ2-7
ASSSTPGQSYEQY
>-|9|TRBV2|TRBJ2-7
ASSDRHISN
>-|10|TRBV7-6|TRBJ2-2
ASSGKTGELF
>-|11|TRBV2|TRBJ2-1
ASSLTRYNEQF
>TRBD1|14|TRBV28|TRBJ2-7
ASSPPPGQGPYEQY
>-|12|TRBV2|TRBJ2-7
ASGSGTHSYEQY
>-|11|TRBV20-1|TRBJ1-5
SASEGVEQPQH
>TRBD2|15|TRBV4-3|TRBJ2-2
ASSQDRAGGATGELF
>-|12|TRBV28|TRBJ2-5
ASSFRRHGETQY
>TRBD2|14|TRBV7-2|TRBJ2-2
ASSLERDPLNGELF
>-|10|TRBV6-6|TRBJ1-2
ASSYSRQGYT
>-|16|TRBV6-2/TRBV6-3|TRBJ1-2
ASSLRRERRLGGYGYT
>TRBD2|13|TRBV5-4|TRBJ2-5
ASTVAGRGQETQY
>-|13|TRBV14|TRBJ2-7
ASSPGTPNSYEQY
>-|13|TRBV6-5|TRBJ2-1
ASSYGAGSYNEQF
>-|11|TRBV12-3/TRBV12-4|TRBJ1-1
ASSLTGSTEAF
>TRBD2|14|TRBV11-3|TRBJ2-5
ASSSGTSGSSETQY